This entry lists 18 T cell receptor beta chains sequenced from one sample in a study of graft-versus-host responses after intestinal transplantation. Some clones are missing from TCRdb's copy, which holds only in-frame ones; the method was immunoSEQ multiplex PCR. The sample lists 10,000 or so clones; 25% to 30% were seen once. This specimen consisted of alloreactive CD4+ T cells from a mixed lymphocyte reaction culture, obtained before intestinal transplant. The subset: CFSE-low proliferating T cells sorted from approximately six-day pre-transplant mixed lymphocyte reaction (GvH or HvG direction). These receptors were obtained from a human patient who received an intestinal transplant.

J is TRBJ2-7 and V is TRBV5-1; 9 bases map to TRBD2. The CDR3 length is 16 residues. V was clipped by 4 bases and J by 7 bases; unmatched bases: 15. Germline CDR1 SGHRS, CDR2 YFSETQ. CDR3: CASSLRLAGEISEQYF. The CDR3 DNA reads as TGCGCCAGCAGCCTTCGTTTAGCGGGGGAGATCTCGGAGCAGTACTTC.

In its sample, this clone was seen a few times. CDR3 sequence: CASSLDRVNTEAFF. The CDR3 DNA reads as TGCGCCAGCAGCTTGGACAGGGTCAACACTGAAGCTTTCTTT. The rearrangement uses TRBV5-1 and TRBJ1-1; D might be TRBD1 (6 bases). With 0 bases removed from V and 2 bases from J, the gap between germline ends came to 8 bases. The CDR3 has 14 residues. Germline CDR1 reads SGHRS; CDR2 reads YFSETQ.

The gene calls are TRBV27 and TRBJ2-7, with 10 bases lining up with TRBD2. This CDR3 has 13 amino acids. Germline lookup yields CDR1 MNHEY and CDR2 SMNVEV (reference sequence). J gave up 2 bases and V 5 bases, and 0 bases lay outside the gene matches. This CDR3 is CASSSGRAYEQYF. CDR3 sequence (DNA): TGTGCCAGCAGTAGCGGGAGGGCCTACGAGCAGTACTTC.

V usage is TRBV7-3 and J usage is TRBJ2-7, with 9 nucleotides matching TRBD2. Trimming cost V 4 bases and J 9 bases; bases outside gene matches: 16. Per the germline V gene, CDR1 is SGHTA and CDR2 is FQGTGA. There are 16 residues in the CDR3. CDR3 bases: TGTGCCAGCAGCTCCTTCCCGCGGGAGGGCCAGGTATGGCAGTACTTC. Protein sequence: CASSSFPREGQVWQYF.

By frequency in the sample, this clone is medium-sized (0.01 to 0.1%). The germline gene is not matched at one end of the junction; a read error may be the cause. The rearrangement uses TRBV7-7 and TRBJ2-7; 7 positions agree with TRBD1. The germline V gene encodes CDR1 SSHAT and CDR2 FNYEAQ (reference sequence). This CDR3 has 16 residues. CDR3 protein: CASSPVRQGIMDEQYF. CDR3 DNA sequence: TGTGCTAGCAGCCCCGTGAGACAGGGAATTATGGACGAGCAGTACTTC.

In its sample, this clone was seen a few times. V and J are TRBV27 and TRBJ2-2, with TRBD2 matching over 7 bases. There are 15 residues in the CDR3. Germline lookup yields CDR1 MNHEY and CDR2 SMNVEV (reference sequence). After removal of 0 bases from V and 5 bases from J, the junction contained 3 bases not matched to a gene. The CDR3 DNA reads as TGTGCCAGCAGTTTATCTCAGGGAGGGACCGGGGAGCTGTTTTTT. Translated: CASSLSQGGTGELFF.

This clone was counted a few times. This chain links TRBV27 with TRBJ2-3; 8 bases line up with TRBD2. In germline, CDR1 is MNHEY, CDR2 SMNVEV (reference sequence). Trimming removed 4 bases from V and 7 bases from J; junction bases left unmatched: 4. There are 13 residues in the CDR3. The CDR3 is CASSSGGGYTQYF. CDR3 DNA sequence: TGTGCCAGCAGTTCCGGGGGGGGATATACGCAGTATTTT.

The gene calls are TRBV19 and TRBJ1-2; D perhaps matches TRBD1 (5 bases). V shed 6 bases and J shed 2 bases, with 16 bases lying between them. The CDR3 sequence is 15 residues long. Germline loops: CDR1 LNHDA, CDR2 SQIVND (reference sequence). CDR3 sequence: CASRSLRWGNYGYTF. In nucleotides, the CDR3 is TGTGCCAGTAGGTCCTTGCGTTGGGGCAACTATGGCTACACCTTC. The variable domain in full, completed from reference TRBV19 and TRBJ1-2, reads DGGITQSPKYLFRKEGQNVTLSCEQNLNHDAMYWYRQDPGQGLRLIYYSQIVNDFQKGDIAEGYSVSREKKESFPLTVTSAQKNPTAFYLCASRSLRWGNYGYTFGSGTRLTVV.

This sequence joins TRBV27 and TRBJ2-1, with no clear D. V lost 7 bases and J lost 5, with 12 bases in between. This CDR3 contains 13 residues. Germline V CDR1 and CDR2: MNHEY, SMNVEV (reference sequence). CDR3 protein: CASNSGDDNEQFF. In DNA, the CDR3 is TGTGCCAGCAATAGTGGGGATGACAATGAGCAGTTCTTC.

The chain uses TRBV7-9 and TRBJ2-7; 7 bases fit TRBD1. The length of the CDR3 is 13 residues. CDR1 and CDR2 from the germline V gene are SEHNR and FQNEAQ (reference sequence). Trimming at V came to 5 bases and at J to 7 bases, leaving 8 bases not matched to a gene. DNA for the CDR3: TGTGCCAGCAGCCCACCCGACAGGGAGGAGCAGTACTTC. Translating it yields CASSPPDREEQYF.

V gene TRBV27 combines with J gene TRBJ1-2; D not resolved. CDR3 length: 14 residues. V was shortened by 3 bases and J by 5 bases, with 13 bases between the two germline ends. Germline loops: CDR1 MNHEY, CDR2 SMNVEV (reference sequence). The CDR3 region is CASSFSAGSYGYTF. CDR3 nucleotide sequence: TGTGCCAGCAGTTTCTCCGCTGGAAGTTATGGCTACACCTTC.

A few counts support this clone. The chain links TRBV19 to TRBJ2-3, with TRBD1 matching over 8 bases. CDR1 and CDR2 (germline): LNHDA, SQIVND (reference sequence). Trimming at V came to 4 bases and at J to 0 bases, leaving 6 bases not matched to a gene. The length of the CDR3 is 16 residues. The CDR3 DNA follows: TGTGCCAGTAGTAGGGGACAGGCCGTCAGCACAGATACGCAGTATTTT. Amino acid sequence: CASSRGQAVSTDTQYF.

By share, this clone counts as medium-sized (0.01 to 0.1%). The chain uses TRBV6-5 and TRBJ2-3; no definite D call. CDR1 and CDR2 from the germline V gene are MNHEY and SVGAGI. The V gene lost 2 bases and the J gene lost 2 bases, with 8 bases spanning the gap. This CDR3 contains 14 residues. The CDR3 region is CASSYGPSTDTQYF. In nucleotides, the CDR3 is TGTGCCAGCAGTTACGGGCCCTCCACAGATACGCAGTATTTT.

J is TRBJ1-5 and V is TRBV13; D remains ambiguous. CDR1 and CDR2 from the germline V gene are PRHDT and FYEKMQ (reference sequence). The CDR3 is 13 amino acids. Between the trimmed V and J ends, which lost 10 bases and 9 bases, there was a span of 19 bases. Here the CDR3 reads CATSRSPAGPQHF. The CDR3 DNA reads TGTGCCACCTCTCGGTCACCGGCGGGGCCCCAGCATTTT.

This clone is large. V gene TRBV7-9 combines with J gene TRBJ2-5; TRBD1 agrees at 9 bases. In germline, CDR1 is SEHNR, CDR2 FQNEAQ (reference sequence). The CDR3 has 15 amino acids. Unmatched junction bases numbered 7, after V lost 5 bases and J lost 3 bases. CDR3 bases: TGTGCCAGCAGCCGCTTGACAGGGGGAGAAGAGACCCAGTACTTC. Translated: CASSRLTGGEETQYF. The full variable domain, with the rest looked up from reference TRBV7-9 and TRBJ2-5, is DTGVSQNPRHKITKRGQNVTFRCDPISEHNRLYWYRQTLGQGPEFLTYFQNEAQLEKSRLLSDRFSAERPKGSFSTLEIQRTEQGDSAMYLCASSRLTGGEETQYFGPGTRLLVL.

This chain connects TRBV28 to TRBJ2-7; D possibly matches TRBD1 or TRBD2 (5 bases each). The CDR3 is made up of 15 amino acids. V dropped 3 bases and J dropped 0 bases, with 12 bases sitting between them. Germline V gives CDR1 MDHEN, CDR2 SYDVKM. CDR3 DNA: TGTGCCAGCAGTTTGAGGGGAACCAGCTCCTACGAGCAGTACTTC. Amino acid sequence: CASSLRGTSSYEQYF.

The CDR3 bases are TGTGCCAGCAACCTAGCGGGAGGCTACGAGCAGTACTTC. It translates to CASNLAGGYEQYF. This chain joins TRBV5-4 and TRBJ2-7; 11 bases line up with TRBD2. This CDR3 is built from 13 residues. Germline V gives CDR1 SGHNT, CDR2 YYREEE (reference sequence). Trimming at V came to 6 bases and at J to 3 bases, leaving 2 bases not matched to a gene.

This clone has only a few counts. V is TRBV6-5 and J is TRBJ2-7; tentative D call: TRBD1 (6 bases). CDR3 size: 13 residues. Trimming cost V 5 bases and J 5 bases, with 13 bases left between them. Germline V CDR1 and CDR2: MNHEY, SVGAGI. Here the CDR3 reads CASSPTGYHEQYF. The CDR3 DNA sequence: TGTGCCAGCAGTCCTACAGGGTACCACGAGCAGTACTTC.